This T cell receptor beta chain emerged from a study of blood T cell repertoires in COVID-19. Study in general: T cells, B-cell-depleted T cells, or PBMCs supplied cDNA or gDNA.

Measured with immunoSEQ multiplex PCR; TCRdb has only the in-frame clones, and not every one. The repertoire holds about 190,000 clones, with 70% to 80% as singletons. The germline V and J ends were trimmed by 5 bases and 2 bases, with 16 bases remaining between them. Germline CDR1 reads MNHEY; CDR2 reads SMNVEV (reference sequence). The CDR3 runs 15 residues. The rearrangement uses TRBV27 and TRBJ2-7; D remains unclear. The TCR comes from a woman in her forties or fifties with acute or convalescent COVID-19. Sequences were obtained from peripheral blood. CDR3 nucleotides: TGTGCCAGCAGTCTCTCCAGACTGGTCACCTACGAGCAGTACTTC. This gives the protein CASSLSRLVTYEQYF.